Listed below are T cell receptor beta chains from one sample, sequenced in a study of regulatory T cells in long-lasting Graves disease. TCRdb independently ran MiXCR on the multiplex PCR reads; one entry per CDR3 protein. The sample yields about 450,000 distinct CDR3 sequences, roughly 15% seen once. This same sample was also taken into another study, of T cells in Graves' hyperthyroidism and ophthalmopathy.

The source was peripheral blood mononuclear cells (PBMCs), collected at new diagnosis, from a patient treated with antithyroid drugs. The source is a woman younger than 45 with Graves disease. Each CDR3 is given with its conserved first and last residue. A D gene is named only where the DNA matches it firmly. The size field is filled for only some rows; it gives once, few, many or a size class.

J gene: TRBJ2-6
V gene: TRBV2
clone size: -
D gene: -
CDR3 protein: CASSEDRGGANVLTF
CDR3 DNA: TGTGCCAGCAGTGAAGACAGAGGAGGGGCCAACGTCCTGACTTTC

J gene: TRBJ2-1
V gene: TRBV29-1
clone size: many
D gene: TRBD2
CDR3 protein: CSVEYRGLAGGSEQFF
CDR3 DNA: TGCAGCGTTGAATACAGGGGACTAGCGGGAGGGTCTGAGCAGTTCTTC

J gene: TRBJ1-2
V gene: TRBV7-9
clone size: many
D gene: -
CDR3 protein: CASSPIPGAGYTF
CDR3 DNA: TGTGCCAGCAGCCCTATCCCCGGTGCTGGCTACACCTTC

J gene: TRBJ2-7
V gene: TRBV11-3
clone size: -
D gene: TRBD2
CDR3 protein: CASSLSGTSGTYEQYF
CDR3 DNA: TGTGCCAGCAGTTTATCCGGGACTAGCGGAACCTACGAGCAGTACTTC

J gene: TRBJ1-4
V gene: TRBV5-6
clone size: -
D gene: -
CDR3 protein: CASSLVTGAQEKLFF
CDR3 DNA: TGTGCCAGCAGCTTGGTTACGGGGGCGCAGGAAAAACTGTTTTTT

J gene: TRBJ2-1
V gene: TRBV7-2
clone size: many
D gene: -
CDR3 protein: CASSPGRVPSSYNEQFF
CDR3 DNA: TGTGCCAGCAGCCCAGGTCGCGTCCCCAGCTCCTACAATGAGCAGTTCTTC

J gene: TRBJ2-2
V gene: TRBV7-9
clone size: -
D gene: -
CDR3 protein: CASSVTGRFTGELFF
CDR3 DNA: TGTGCCAGCAGCGTGACAGGGAGGTTCACCGGGGAGCTGTTTTTT

J gene: TRBJ2-1
V gene: TRBV27
clone size: -
D gene: TRBD2
CDR3 protein: CASSHLAGVGNEQFF
CDR3 DNA: TGTGCCAGCAGTCACTTAGCGGGAGTGGGCAATGAGCAGTTCTTC

J gene: TRBJ2-7
V gene: TRBV7-7
clone size: few
D gene: -
CDR3 protein: CASSLGSRDEQYF
CDR3 DNA: TGTGCTAGCAGCTTAGGGTCGAGGGACGAGCAGTACTTC

J gene: TRBJ1-2
V gene: TRBV27
clone size: many
D gene: -
CDR3 protein: CASSLFGDTRGYTF
CDR3 DNA: TGTGCCAGCAGTTTATTCGGGGACACCCGTGGCTACACCTTC

J gene: TRBJ2-7
V gene: TRBV11-2
clone size: many
D gene: TRBD1
CDR3 protein: CASSLDWGQGNYEQYF
CDR3 DNA: TGTGCCAGCAGCTTAGATTGGGGACAGGGTAACTACGAGCAGTACTTC

J gene: TRBJ1-2
V gene: TRBV7-9
clone size: once
D gene: -
CDR3 protein: CAGSLKGSYGYTF
CDR3 DNA: TGTGCCGGCAGCTTAAAAGGTAGCTATGGCTACACCTTC

J gene: TRBJ2-7
V gene: TRBV12-3/TRBV12-4
clone size: many
D gene: -
CDR3 protein: CASSHRYTSYEQYF
CDR3 DNA: TGTGCCAGCAGCCACCGTTACACCTCCTACGAGCAGTACTTC

J gene: TRBJ2-4
V gene: TRBV28
clone size: many
D gene: TRBD2
CDR3 protein: CASSLLGLAGAKNIQYF
CDR3 DNA: TGTGCCAGCAGTTTATTAGGACTAGCGGGAGCCAAAAACATTCAGTACTTC

J gene: TRBJ2-7
V gene: TRBV3-1
clone size: many
D gene: -
CDR3 protein: CASSSLRSSYEQYF
CDR3 DNA: TGTGCCAGCAGCAGCCTTAGGAGCTCCTACGAGCAGTACTTC

J gene: TRBJ2-1
V gene: TRBV7-2
clone size: many
D gene: -
CDR3 protein: CASSLDFDEQFF
CDR3 DNA: TGTGCCAGCAGCTTAGATTTCGATGAGCAGTTCTTC

J gene: TRBJ1-1
V gene: TRBV5-1
clone size: many
D gene: -
CDR3 protein: CASSLVGFMNTEAFF
CDR3 DNA: TGCGCCAGCAGCTTGGTAGGGTTTATGAACACTGAAGCTTTCTTT